These 8 T cell receptor beta chains were all obtained from the same sample, sequenced in a study of long-term antiretroviral therapy in people with HIV. Assay version v3.0 of immunoSEQ was used, and it was run at survey level. Some clones are missing from TCRdb's copy, which holds only in-frame ones; the method was immunoSEQ multiplex PCR. This table holds 25,000 to 35,000 clones, 85% to 90% found once. The specimen comprised unsorted PBMCs, sampled 0.5 years after starting antiretroviral therapy. The origin of the receptors is a woman aged 18-30 years with HIV.

This clone was seen only a few times. The chain is built from TRBV7-3 and TRBJ2-2; TRBD1 agrees at 7 bases. Germline V CDR1 and CDR2: SGHTA, FQGTGA. This CDR3 is 14 amino acids long. With 4 bases clipped from V and 3 bases from J, the junction kept 2 bases outside the gene matches. The chain's CDR3 is CASSSGGDTGELFF. The CDR3 DNA reads TGTGCCAGCAGCTCAGGGGGAGACACCGGGGAGCTGTTTTTT.

The chain employs TRBV11-2 and TRBJ1-4, with a tentative D call TRBD1 (5 bases). The germline gives CDR1 SGHAT, CDR2 FQNNGV. This CDR3 is built from 16 residues. Trimming took off 2 bases at V and 4 bases at J, with 14 bases between the two ends. The CDR3: CASSLSVGLLNEKLFF. The CDR3 DNA reads TGTGCCAGCAGCTTATCGGTGGGGCTGCTTAATGAAAAACTGTTTTTT.

This clone was counted a single time. The chain joins TRBV9 to TRBJ2-1, with 13 positions matching TRBD2. The CDR3 contains 15 residues. V gave up 3 bases and J gave up 7 bases; unmatched junction bases: 4. Germline V gives CDR1 SGDLS, CDR2 YYNGEE. The CDR3 DNA reads as TGTGCCAGCAGCGGGGGACTAGCGGGGAGTAATGAGCAGTTCTTC. The encoded protein is CASSGGLAGSNEQFF.

The chain carries TRBV2 and TRBJ2-7; 9 bases align to TRBD1. CDR1 and CDR2 (germline): SNHLY, FYNNEI. The CDR3 runs to 15 residues. Trimming removed 6 bases from V and 4 bases from J; junction bases left unmatched: 10. The CDR3 here is CASRFGTGLAYEQYF. The CDR3, as DNA: TGTGCCAGCAGGTTTGGGACAGGGCTTGCTTACGAGCAGTACTTC. The entire variable domain, with the rest obtained from reference TRBV2 and TRBJ2-7, is as follows: EPEVTQTPSHQVTQMGQEVILRCVPISNHLYFYWYRQILGQKVEFLVSFYNNEISEKSEIFDDQFSVERPDGSNFTLKIRSTKLEDSAMYFCASRFGTGLAYEQYFGPGTRLTVT.

The gene calls are TRBV5-6 and TRBJ2-5; D is perhaps TRBD1 (5 bases). This CDR3 is 14 amino acids long. The V and J ends lost 0 bases and 1 base respectively, with 7 bases between them. Germline CDR1 and CDR2: SGHDT and YYEEEE. In DNA, the CDR3 is TGTGCCAGCAGCTTGGGGGGCGCCCAAGAGACCCAGTACTTC. As protein: CASSLGGAQETQYF.

V and J are TRBV2 and TRBJ2-5; D is possibly TRBD2 (6 bases). Germline assignment: CDR1 SNHLY and CDR2 FYNNEI. The CDR3 runs to 14 residues. Trimming took 1 base from V and 5 from J, leaving 11 bases between them. The CDR3, as DNA: TGTGCCAGCAGTGAAGTGTCGGGGAGGGAGACCCAGTACTTC. This translates into CASSEVSGRETQYF.

The chain employs TRBV9 and TRBJ1-1; D gene ambiguous. Trimming stripped 3 bases from V and 5 bases from J, with 14 bases between. Per the germline V gene, CDR1 is SGDLS and CDR2 is YYNGEE. The CDR3 runs 14 residues. CDR3: CASSDSPEETEAFF. The CDR3 DNA sequence: TGTGCCAGCAGCGATAGTCCAGAAGAGACTGAAGCTTTCTTT.

The chain joins TRBV13 to TRBJ1-1, with TRBD1 matching over 7 bases. This CDR3 contains 15 residues. V lost 1 base to trimming and J lost 6 bases; unmatched junction nucleotides: 8. The germline V gene has CDR1 PRHDT and CDR2 FYEKMQ (reference sequence). As DNA, the CDR3 is TGTGCCAGCAGCTTAGAGCCAGGGGGGAATGCTGAAGCTTTCTTT. Amino acids: CASSLEPGGNAEAFF.